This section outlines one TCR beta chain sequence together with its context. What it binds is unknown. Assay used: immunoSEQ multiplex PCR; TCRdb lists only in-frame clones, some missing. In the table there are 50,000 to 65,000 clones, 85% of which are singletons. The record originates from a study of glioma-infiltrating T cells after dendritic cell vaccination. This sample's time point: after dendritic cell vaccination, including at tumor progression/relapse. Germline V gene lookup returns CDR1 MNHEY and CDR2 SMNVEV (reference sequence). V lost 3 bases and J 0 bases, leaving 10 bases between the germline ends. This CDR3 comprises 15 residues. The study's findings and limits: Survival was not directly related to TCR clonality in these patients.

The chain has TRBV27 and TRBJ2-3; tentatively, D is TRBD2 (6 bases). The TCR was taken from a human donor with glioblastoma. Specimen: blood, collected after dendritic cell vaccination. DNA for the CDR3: TGTGCCAGCAGTTTTGGGCGGGGCAGCACAGATACGCAGTATTTT. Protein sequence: CASSFGRGSTDTQYF.